The clone carrying this TCR beta chain came up many times. The cDNA came from 5'RACE, which used 10-nucleotide random UMIs. TCRdb used MiXCR to reprocess the 5' RACE reads, holding one entry per CDR3 protein. The data contain roughly 32,000 distinct CDR3 sequences, 3.5% to 4% of them singletons. Germline CDR1 is SGHVS and CDR2 is FQNEAQ. Trimming removed 1 base at V and 7 bases at J, with 10 bases between. This CDR3 region has 14 residues. These data belong to a study of neurological immune-mediated disorders. A total of 2 million PBMCs stored at -80 degrees C provided the unsorted libraries. The source material was PBMCs. This clonotype originated in a man younger than 40 with multiple sclerosis. V and J are TRBV7-8 and TRBJ1-4; perhaps TRBD1 as D (5 bases). The CDR3 region has the DNA TGTGCCAGCAGCTTAGTCCGGGGGAGTGAAAAACTGTTTTTT. It translates to CASSLVRGSEKLFF.